The entry below describes one TCR beta chain. As yet, its antigen is unknown. This specimen belongs to a study of T-cell memory formation after mild COVID-19. Turning to the study itself: TCR clusters were mostly confined to one donor each. Study-level results: Memory from before infection featured some responding clones, which suggests cross-reactive memory joined.

The CDR3 is 15 amino acids. V shed 6 bases and J 6 bases; nucleotides not matched to a gene: 11. The V gene's germline CDR1 is SNHLY and CDR2 FYNNEI. Sample barcodes and UMIs were carried by the TCR alpha and TCR beta cDNA libraries that 5'RACE generated with constant-segment primers. TCRdb re-called the 5' RACE reads with MiXCR, one entry per CDR3 protein. The profile shows fewer than 450,000 distinct CDR3 sequences, less than 25% of them singletons. The chain links TRBV2 to TRBJ2-5; 9 bases map to TRBD2. Sequencing was performed on PBMCs or a T cell subset sorted from them (not recorded which). The receptor comes from an adult woman who had mild COVID-19 (a few samples of this study predate the infection). Cell type and time point are not known. CDR3 in DNA: TGTGCCAGCAGCAGGTCGGCGGGGGGGCCGAAGACCCAGTACTTC. It encodes CASSRSAGGPKTQYF. Variable domain in full (rest from reference TRBV2 and TRBJ2-5): EPEVTQTPSHQVTQMGQEVILRCVPISNHLYFYWYRQILGQKVEFLVSFYNNEISEKSEIFDDQFSVERPDGSNFTLKIRSTKLEDSAMYFCASSRSAGGPKTQYFGPGTRLLVL.